The 10 T cell receptor beta chains presented below share a single source sample, sequenced in a study of T cells in Graves' hyperthyroidism and ophthalmopathy. TCR beta CDR3 regions were amplified from RNA transcripts. Carried out on the TCR CDR3, a first-round RT-PCR used the HTBI primer set. MiXCR, run by TCRdb on the multiplex PCR reads, gives a single entry per CDR3 protein. This table holds hundreds of thousands of distinct CDR3 sequences, approximately 40% found once. Sequencing was done on a sample of blood. These receptors were collected from a woman aged 40 to 50 with Graves' hyperthyroidism.

This clonotype has ten or more counts. The chain uses TRBV7-8 and TRBJ2-5; D is possibly TRBD2 (7 bases). The ends were cut back, 5 bases at V and 4 bases at J, with 20 bases in the middle. In germline, CDR1 is SGHVS, CDR2 FQNEAQ. CDR3 length: 16 amino acids. CDR3 coding DNA: TGTGCCAGCAGCCCCAGTTGGGGGCGGGGGCCAGAGACCCAGTACTTC. Translating it yields CASSPSWGRGPETQYF.

This clonotype has at least ten counts. The V call is TRBV20-1, the J call TRBJ1-6; TRBD1 is a possible D gene (6 bases). The CDR3 contains 17 residues. Trimming cost V 0 bases and J 2 bases, with 14 bases left between them. Germline CDR1 is DFQATT and CDR2 is SNEGSKA (reference sequence). This CDR3 is CSARDAVQGAYNSPLHF. DNA for the CDR3: TGCAGTGCTAGAGATGCCGTACAGGGCGCCTATAATTCACCCCTCCACTTT.

The table lists this clonotype with a few counts. The rearrangement links TRBV5-6 to TRBJ2-5; 8 nucleotides line up with TRBD2. Per the germline V gene, CDR1 is SGHDT and CDR2 is YYEEEE. V gave up 3 bases and J gave up 1 base; unmatched junction bases: 11. The CDR3 extends over 17 amino acids. The CDR3 bases are TGTGCCAGCAGCTCCGACACTAGCGGCGTTGTCCAAGAGACCCAGTACTTC. The encoded protein is CASSSDTSGVVQETQYF. Full variable domain (remainder filled in from reference TRBV5-6 and TRBJ2-5): DAGVTQSPTHLIKTRGQQVTLRCSPKSGHDTVSWYQQALGQGPQFIFQYYEEEERQRGNFPDRFSGHQFPNYSSELNVNALLLGDSALYLCASSSDTSGVVQETQYFGPGTRLLVL.

The chain joins TRBV12-3 or TRBV12-4 to TRBJ1-1, with D unclear. V lost 1 base to trimming and J lost 8 bases, with 8 bases between them. The CDR3 runs to 12 residues. The CDR3 DNA reads as TGTGCCAGCAGTTTAGGGGTAGGGGAAGCTTTCTTT. Translated: CASSLGVGEAFF.

This clonotype was counted only a few times. This chain links TRBV12-3 or TRBV12-4 with TRBJ2-5, with D uncertain. Trimming left V 6 bases short and J 0 bases short, with 14 bases between. This CDR3 spans 15 amino acids. CDR3 bases: TGTGCCAGCAGGTCGAGCTCCAACCACCAAGAGACCCAGTACTTC. Translated: CASRSSSNHQETQYF.

This sequence joins TRBV5-6 and TRBJ1-1; no reliable D call. Trimming shortened V by 4 bases and J by 4 bases, and 8 bases separated the two germline ends. The germline CDR1 and CDR2 sequences are SGHDT and YYEEEE. This CDR3 contains 12 residues. CDR3 nucleotides: TGTGCCAGCAGCCGGGGATTCACTGAAGCTTTCTTT. Protein sequence: CASSRGFTEAFF.

The chain carries TRBV19 and TRBJ1-1; D not certain. Germline V gene data show CDR1 as LNHDA and CDR2 as SQIVND (reference sequence). The germline V and J ends were trimmed by 2 bases and 1 base, with 8 bases remaining between them. This CDR3 is 14 amino acids long. In DNA form, the CDR3 reads TGTGCCAGTAGTATATTAGACGGGAACACTGAAGCTTTCTTT. Amino acid sequence: CASSILDGNTEAFF.

This clonotype has at least ten counts. The chain joins TRBV2 to TRBJ2-2; the match to TRBD2 covers 7 bases. V lost 3 bases, J lost 1 base, and 5 bases stayed unmatched. Germline values: CDR1 SNHLY, CDR2 FYNNEI. This CDR3 is 16 amino acids long. CDR3 region: CASSDVGGQNTGELFF. The CDR3, as DNA: TGTGCCAGCAGTGACGTGGGAGGGCAGAACACCGGGGAGCTGTTTTTT.

The chain's CDR3 is CSASRTGSGNTIYF. The CDR3 DNA follows: TGCAGTGCTTCGAGGACAGGGTCCGGAAACACCATATATTTT. V usage is TRBV20-1 and J usage is TRBJ1-3; 8 nucleotides agree with TRBD1. Germline V lookup: CDR1 DFQATT, CDR2 SNEGSKA (reference sequence). The CDR3 totals 14 residues. V was pared by 5 bases and J by 4 bases, with 7 bases of the junction left unmatched.

The chain employs TRBV4-3 and TRBJ2-5; unclear D gene. The CDR3 extends over 13 amino acids. CDR1 is LGHNA and CDR2 is YSLEER in the germline V gene. V was shortened by 3 bases and J by 5 bases, with 10 bases between the two germline ends. CDR3 sequence (DNA): TGCGCCAGCAGCCACCGCCCAGAGGAGACCCAGTACTTC. Amino acid sequence: CASSHRPEETQYF.